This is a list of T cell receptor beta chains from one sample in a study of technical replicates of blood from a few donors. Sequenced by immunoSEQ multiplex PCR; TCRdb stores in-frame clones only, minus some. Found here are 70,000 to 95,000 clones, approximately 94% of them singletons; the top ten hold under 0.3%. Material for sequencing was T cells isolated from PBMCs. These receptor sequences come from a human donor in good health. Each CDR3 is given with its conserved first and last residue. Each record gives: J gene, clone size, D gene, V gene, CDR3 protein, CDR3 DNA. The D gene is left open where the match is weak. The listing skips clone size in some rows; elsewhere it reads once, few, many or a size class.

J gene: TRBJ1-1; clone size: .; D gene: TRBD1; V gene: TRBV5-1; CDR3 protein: CASSFFRGEITEAFF; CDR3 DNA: TGCGCCAGCAGCTTCTTCAGGGGGGAGATCACTGAAGCTTTCTTT
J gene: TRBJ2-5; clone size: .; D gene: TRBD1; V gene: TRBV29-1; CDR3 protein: CSVEGNAGGWGQETQYF; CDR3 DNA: TGCAGCGTTGAAGGCAACGCAGGGGGTTGGGGCCAAGAGACCCAGTACTTC
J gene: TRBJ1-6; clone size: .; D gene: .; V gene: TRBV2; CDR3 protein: CASSLVGSPLHF; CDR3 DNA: TGTGCCAGCAGTCTAGTAGGTTCACCCCTCCACTTT
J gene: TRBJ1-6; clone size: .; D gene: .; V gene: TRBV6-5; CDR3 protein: CASSYGAMWESPLHF; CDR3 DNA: TGTGCCAGCAGTTATGGGGCCATGTGGGAATCACCCCTCCACTTT
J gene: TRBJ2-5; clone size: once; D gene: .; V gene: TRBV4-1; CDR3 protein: CASSQAPVETQYF; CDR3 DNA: TGCGCCAGCAGCCAAGCCCCCGTAGAGACCCAGTACTTC
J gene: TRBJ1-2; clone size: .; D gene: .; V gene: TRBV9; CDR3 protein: CASSVEQGFYGYTF; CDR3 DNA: TGTGCCAGCAGCGTAGAGCAGGGCTTCTATGGCTACACCTTC
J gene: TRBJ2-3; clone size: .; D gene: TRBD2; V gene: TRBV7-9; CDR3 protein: CASSTSGHTDTQYF; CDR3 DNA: TGTGCCAGCAGCACTAGCGGGCACACAGATACGCAGTATTTT
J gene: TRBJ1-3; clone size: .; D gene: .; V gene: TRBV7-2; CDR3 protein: CASSYYGNTIYF; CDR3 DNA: TGTGCCAGCAGCTACTATGGAAACACCATATATTTT
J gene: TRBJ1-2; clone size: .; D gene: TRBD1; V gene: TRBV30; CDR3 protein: CAWSAAGDSLEANYGYTF; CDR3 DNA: TGTGCCTGGAGTGCCGCTGGGGACAGCCTAGAAGCTAACTATGGCTACACCTTC
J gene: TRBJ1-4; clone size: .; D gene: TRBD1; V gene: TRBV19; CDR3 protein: CASKDRGSEKLFF; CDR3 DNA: TGTGCCAGTAAGGACAGGGGGAGTGAAAAACTGTTTTTT
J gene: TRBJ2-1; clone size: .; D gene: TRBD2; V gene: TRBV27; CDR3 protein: CASSELRSGRGYEQFF; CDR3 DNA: TGTGCCAGCAGCGAATTAAGAAGCGGGAGGGGGTATGAGCAGTTCTTC
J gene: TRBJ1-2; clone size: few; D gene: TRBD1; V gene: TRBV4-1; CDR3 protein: CASRTTGAAYTF; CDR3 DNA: TGCGCCAGCAGGACCACAGGGGCGGCCTACACCTTC